This T cell receptor (beta chain) was identified in a study of T-cell reconstitution after alpha-beta-depleted transplantation in children. The authors prepared the TCRbeta library with unique molecular identifiers. TCRdb called the PCR reads again in MiXCR, with one record for every CDR3 protein. In the table there are 240,000 or so distinct CDR3 sequences, roughly 7.7% of which are singletons. General study results and limits: Among T cells one year after transplant, newly produced cells accounted for most counts and diversity. Expanded graft clones numbering several hundred reportedly gave rise to alpha-beta T cells about two months after transplant. The study traced high day-60 TCRbeta diversity in some patients to surviving recipient T cells and thymic progenitors.

This clonotype was counted at least ten times. Its matching antigen is unknown. The V end lost 7 bases, the J end lost 1 base, and 16 bases lay between the germline ends. Germline V CDR1 and CDR2: MGHDK, SYGVNS. The CDR3 has 15 residues. This chain links TRBV25-1 with TRBJ1-1; TRBD1 is a possible D gene (6 bases). The receptor was derived from a male patient under 18 who had a stem cell transplant for acute lymphoblastic leukemia, so the T cells may come from the graft donor. The sample here was PBMCs, mostly from graft donor cells, taken 180 days after TCRalphabeta/CD19-depleted stem cell transplant. CDR3 nucleotide sequence: TGTGCCAGCACCCCCCGGATGGGGGCGAACACTGAAGCTTTCTTT. Amino acids: CASTPRMGANTEAFF.